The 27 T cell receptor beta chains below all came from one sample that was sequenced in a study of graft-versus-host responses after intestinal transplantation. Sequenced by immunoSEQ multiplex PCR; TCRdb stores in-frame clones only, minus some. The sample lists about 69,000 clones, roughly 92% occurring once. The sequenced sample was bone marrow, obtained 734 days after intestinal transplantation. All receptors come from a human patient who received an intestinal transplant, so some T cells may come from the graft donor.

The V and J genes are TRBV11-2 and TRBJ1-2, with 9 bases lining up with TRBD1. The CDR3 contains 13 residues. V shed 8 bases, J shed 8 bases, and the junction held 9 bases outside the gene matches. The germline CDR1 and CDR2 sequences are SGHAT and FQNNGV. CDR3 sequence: CASARDRGSGYTF. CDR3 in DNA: TGTGCCAGCGCGCGAGACAGGGGGAGCGGCTACACCTTC.

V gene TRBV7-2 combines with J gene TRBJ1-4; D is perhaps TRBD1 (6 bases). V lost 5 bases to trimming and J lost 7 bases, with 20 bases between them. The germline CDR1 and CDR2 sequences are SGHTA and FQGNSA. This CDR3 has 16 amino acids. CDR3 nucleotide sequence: TGTGCCAGCAGCGCCCGCGCTGGCAGGGGCGGTGAAAAACTGTTTTTT. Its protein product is CASSARAGRGGEKLFF.

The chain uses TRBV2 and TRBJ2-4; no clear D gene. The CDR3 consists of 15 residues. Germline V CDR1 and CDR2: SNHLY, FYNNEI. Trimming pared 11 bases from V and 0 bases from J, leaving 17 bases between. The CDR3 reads CAGGKPELAKNIQYF. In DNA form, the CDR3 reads TGTGCCGGCGGAAAGCCCGAACTAGCCAAAAACATTCAGTACTTC.

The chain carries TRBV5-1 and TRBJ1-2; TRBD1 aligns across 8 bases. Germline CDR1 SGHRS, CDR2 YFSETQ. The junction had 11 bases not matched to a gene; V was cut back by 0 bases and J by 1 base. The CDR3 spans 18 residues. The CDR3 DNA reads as TGCGCCAGCAGCTTGGGGCCTTACAGGGGGTCCCTTAACTATGGCTACACCTTC. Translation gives CASSLGPYRGSLNYGYTF.

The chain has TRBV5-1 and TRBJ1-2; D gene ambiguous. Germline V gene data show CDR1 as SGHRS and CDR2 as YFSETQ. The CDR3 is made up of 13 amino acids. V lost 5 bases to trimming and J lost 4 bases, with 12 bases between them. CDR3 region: CASRPPEAYGYTF. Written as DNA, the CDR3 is TGCGCCAGCAGACCGCCAGAGGCCTATGGCTACACCTTC. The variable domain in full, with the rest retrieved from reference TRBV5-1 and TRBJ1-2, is KAGVTQTPRYLIKTRGQQVTLSCSPISGHRSVSWYQQTPGQGLQFLFEYFSETQRNKGNFPGRFSGRQFSNSRSEMNVSTLELGDSALYLCASRPPEAYGYTFGSGTRLTVV.

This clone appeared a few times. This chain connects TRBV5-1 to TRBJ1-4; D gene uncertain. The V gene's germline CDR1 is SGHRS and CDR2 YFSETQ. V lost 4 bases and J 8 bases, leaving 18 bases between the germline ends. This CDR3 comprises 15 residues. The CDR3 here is CASSLSTGGREKLFF. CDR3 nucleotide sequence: TGCGCCAGCAGCCTCTCCACCGGAGGTCGCGAAAAACTGTTTTTT.

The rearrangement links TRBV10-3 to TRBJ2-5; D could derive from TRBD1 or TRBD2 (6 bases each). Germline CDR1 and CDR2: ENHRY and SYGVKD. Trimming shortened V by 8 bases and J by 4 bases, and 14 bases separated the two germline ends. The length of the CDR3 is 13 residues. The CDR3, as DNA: TGTGCCATCGGAGGGGGAGGAAGAGAGACCCAGTACTTC. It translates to CAIGGGGRETQYF.

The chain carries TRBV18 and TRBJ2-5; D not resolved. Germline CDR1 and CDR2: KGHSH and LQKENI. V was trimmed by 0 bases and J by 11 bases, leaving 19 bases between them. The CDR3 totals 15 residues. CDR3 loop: CASSPPGPSAREQYF. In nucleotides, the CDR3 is TGTGCCAGCTCACCACCAGGCCCCTCGGCGAGAGAGCAGTACTTC.

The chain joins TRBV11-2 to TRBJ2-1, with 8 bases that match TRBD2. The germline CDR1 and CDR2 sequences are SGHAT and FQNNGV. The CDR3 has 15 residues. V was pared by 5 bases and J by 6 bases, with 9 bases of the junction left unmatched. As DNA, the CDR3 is TGTGCCAGCAGCGACCAGCGGGAGACGGCCAATGAGCAGTTCTTC. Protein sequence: CASSDQRETANEQFF.

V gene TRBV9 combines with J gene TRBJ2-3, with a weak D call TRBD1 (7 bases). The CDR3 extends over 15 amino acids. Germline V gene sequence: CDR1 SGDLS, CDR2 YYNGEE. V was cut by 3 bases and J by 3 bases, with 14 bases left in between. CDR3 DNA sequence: TGTGCCAGCAGCGCCCCAGGGGGGAGGACAGATACGCAGTATTTT. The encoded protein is CASSAPGGRTDTQYF.

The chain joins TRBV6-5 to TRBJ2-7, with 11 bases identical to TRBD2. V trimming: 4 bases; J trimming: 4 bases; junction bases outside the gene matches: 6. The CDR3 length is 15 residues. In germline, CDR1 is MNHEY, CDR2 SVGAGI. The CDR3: CASSSPGLAGYEQYF. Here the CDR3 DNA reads TGTGCCAGCAGTTCCCCCGGACTAGCGGGTTACGAGCAGTACTTC.

The CDR3 region has the DNA TGTGCCAGCGATCCCCTCCGGGGGTTGGGGAGTGAGCAGTTCTTC. It is translated as CASDPLRGLGSEQFF. The chain has TRBV5-6 and TRBJ2-1; D is perhaps TRBD2 (6 bases). Germline V CDR1 and CDR2: SGHDT, YYEEEE. The CDR3 runs to 15 residues. Trimming left V 7 bases short and J 9 bases short, with 23 bases between.

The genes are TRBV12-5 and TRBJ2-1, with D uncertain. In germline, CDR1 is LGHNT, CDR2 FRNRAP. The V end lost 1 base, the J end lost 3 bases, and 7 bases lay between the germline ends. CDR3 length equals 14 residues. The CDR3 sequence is CASGLDHLYNEQFF. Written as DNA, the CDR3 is TGTGCTAGTGGTTTGGATCACCTCTACAATGAGCAGTTCTTC. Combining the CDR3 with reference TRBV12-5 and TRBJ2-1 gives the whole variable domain DARVTQTPRHKVTEMGQEVTMRCQPILGHNTVFWYRQTMMQGLELLAYFRNRAPLDDSGMPKDRFSAEMPDATLATLKIQPSEPRDSAVYFCASGLDHLYNEQFFGPGTRLTVL.

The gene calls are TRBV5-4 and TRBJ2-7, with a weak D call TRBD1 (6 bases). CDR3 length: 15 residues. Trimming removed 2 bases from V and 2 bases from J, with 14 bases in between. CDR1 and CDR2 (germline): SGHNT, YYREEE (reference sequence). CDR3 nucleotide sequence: TGTGCCAGCAGCTTAGGGCAGGGGTACACCTACGAGCAGTACTTC. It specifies CASSLGQGYTYEQYF.

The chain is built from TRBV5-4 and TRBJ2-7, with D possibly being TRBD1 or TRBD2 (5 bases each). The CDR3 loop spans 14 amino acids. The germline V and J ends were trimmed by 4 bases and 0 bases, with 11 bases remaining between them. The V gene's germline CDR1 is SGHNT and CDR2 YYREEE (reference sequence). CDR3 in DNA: TGTGCCAGCAGCGACGACGGGACCTCCTACGAGCAGTACTTC. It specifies CASSDDGTSYEQYF.

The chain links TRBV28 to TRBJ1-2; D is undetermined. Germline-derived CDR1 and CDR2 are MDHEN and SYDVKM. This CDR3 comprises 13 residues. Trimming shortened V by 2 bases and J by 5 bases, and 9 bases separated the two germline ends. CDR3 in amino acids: CASSLTSPYGYTF. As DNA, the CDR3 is TGTGCCAGCAGTTTAACGTCTCCATATGGCTACACCTTC.

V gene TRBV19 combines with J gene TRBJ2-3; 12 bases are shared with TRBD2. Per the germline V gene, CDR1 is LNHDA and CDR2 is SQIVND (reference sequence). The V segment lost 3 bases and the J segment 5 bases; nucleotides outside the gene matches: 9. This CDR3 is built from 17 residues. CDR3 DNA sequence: TGTGCCAGTAGTATGGCTTCGGGACTAGCGGGTGGAGATACGCAGTATTTT. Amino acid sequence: CASSMASGLAGGDTQYF.

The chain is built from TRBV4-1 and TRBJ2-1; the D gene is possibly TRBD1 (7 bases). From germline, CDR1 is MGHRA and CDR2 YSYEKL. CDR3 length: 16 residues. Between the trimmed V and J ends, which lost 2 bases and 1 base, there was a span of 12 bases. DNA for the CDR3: TGCGCCAGCAGCCAAATGGCAGGGGGGTCCTACAATGAGCAGTTCTTC. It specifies CASSQMAGGSYNEQFF.

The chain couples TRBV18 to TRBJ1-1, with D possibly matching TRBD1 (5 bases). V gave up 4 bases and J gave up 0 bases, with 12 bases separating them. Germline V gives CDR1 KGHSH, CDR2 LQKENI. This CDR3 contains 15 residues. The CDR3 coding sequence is TGTGCCAGCTCACGATCCGGGACGGTGAACACTGAAGCTTTCTTT. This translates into CASSRSGTVNTEAFF.

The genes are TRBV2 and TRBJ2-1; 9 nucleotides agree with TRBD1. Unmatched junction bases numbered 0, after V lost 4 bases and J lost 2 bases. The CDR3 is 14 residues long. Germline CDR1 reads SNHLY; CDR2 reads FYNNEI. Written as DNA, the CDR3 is TGTGCCAGCAGTGGGACAGGGGCCTACAATGAGCAGTTCTTC. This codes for CASSGTGAYNEQFF.

The CDR3 sequence is CASSRGQGYSNEQFF. The CDR3 DNA reads TGCGCCAGCAGTAGAGGACAGGGATATTCCAATGAGCAGTTCTTC. The chain is built from TRBV10-2 and TRBJ2-1; 8 bases agree with TRBD1. In germline, CDR1 is WSHSY, CDR2 SAAADI. The CDR3 loop spans 15 amino acids. V was clipped by 5 bases and J by 6 bases; unmatched bases: 9.

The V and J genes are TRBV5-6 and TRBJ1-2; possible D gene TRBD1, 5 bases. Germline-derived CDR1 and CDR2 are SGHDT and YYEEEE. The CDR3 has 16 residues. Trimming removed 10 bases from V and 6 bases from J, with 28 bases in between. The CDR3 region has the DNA TGTGCCTCCCAGCTTTTGGGTGGGGGTTTGCTGGATGGCTACACCTTC. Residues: CASQLLGGGLLDGYTF.

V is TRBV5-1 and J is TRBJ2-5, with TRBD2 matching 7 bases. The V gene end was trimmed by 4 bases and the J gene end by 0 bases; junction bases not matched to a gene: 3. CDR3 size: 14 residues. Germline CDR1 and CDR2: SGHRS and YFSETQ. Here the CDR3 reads CASSVGGYQETQYF. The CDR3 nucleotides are TGCGCCAGCAGCGTGGGAGGGTACCAAGAGACCCAGTACTTC.

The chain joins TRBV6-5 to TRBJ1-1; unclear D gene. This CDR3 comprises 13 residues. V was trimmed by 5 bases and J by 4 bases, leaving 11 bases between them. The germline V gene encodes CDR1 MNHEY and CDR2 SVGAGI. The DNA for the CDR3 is TGTGCCAGCAGTGCCTCAGTGGGCACTGAAGCTTTCTTT. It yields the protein CASSASVGTEAFF.

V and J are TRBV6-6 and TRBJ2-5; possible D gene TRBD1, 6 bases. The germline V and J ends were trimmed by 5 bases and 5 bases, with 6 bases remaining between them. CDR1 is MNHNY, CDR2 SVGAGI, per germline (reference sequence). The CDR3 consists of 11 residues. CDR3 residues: CASSQGETQYF. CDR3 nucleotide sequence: TGTGCCAGCAGTCAGGGGGAGACCCAGTACTTC.

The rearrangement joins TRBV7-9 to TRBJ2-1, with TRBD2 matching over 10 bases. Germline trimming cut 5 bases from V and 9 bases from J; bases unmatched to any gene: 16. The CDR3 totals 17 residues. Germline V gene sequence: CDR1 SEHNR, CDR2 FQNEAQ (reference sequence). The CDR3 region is CASSPRSPGLALGEQFF. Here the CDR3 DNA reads TGTGCCAGCAGCCCCAGGTCTCCGGGACTAGCGTTAGGTGAGCAGTTCTTC.

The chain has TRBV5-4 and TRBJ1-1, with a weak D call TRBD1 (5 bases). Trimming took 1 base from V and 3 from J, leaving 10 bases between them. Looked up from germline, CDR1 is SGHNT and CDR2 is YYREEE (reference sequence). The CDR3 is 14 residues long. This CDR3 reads CASSLWGGDTEAFF. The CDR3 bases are TGTGCCAGCAGCTTGTGGGGAGGGGACACTGAAGCTTTCTTT.